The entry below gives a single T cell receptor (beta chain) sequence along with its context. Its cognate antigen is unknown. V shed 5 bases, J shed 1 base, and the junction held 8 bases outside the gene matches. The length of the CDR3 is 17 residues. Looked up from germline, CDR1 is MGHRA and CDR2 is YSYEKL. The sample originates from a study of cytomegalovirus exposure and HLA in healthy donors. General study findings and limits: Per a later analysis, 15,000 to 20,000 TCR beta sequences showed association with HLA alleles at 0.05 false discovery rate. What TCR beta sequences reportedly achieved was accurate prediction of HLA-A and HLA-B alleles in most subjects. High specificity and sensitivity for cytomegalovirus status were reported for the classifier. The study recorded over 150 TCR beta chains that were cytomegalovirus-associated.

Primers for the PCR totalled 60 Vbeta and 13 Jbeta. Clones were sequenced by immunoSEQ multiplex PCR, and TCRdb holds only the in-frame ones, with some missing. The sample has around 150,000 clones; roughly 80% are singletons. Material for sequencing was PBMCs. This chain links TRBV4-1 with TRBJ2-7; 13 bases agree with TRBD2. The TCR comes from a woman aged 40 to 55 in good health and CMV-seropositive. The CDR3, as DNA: TGCGCCAGCAGCGTCGGAGGGACTAGCGGGACTTCCTACGAGCAGTACTTC. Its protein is CASSVGGTSGTSYEQYF.